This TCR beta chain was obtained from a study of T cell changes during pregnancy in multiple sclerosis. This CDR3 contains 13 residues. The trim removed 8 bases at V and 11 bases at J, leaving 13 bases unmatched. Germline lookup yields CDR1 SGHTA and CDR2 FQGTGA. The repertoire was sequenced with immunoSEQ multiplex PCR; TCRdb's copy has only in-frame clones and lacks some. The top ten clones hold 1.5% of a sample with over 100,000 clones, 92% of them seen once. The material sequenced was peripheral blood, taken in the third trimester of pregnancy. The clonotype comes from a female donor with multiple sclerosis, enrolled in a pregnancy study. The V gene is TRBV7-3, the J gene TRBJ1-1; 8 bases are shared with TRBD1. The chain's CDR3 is CASGMDRDGDAFF. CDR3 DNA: TGTGCCAGCGGGATGGACAGGGACGGTGACGCTTTCTTT.